The present entry profiles one T cell receptor (beta chain) with its context. These data come from a study of T cell responses to AZD1222 COVID-19 vaccine. The data were produced by immunoSEQ multiplex PCR, yet TCRdb's version contains in-frame clones alone and is incomplete. Of roughly 150,000 clones detected, roughly 90% appear once; the ten largest clones hold more than 3.5%. V shed 4 bases, J shed 7 bases, and the junction held 9 bases outside the gene matches. The germline gives CDR1 SGDLS, CDR2 YYNGEE. The CDR3 contains 16 residues. The chain recombines TRBV9 with TRBJ2-2; 11 bases agree with TRBD1. This TCR was recovered from an adult in good health. This specimen was peripheral blood, taken on day 0 of AZD1222 vaccination. CDR3 nucleotide sequence: TGTGCCAGCAGCCTTGGACAGGGGGCGTTTGGCGGGGAGCTGTTTTTT. It translates to CASSLGQGAFGGELFF.